This is a list of T cell receptor beta chains from one sample in a study of cytomegalovirus exposure and HLA in healthy donors. Repertoires were generated with immunoSEQ multiplex PCR, while TCRdb's copy carries only in-frame clones and drops some. The profile covers about 170,000 clones, with around three quarters appearing a single time and 2% to 2.5% taken by the ten largest. Sequenced input: PBMCs. These receptor sequences come from a woman under 40 in good health and CMV-seropositive. The CDR3 runs from the conserved cysteine through the conserved F or W. The D gene is left open where the match is weak. Clone size is shown for a subset of rows, as once, few, many or a class of expanded clone.

D gene: -
V gene: TRBV4-3
clone size: -
J gene: TRBJ2-2
CDR3 protein: CASSHERGTGELFF
CDR3 DNA: TGCGCCAGCAGCCACGAAAGGGGGACCGGGGAGCTGTTTTTT

D gene: -
V gene: TRBV5-5
clone size: -
J gene: TRBJ1-5
CDR3 protein: CASSFSDRNQPQHF
CDR3 DNA: TGTGCCAGCAGCTTCTCCGACAGAAATCAGCCCCAGCATTTT

D gene: TRBD2
V gene: TRBV27
clone size: -
J gene: TRBJ2-2
CDR3 protein: CASRLWEGGELFF
CDR3 DNA: TGTGCCAGCAGGCTTTGGGAGGGCGGGGAGCTGTTTTTT

D gene: -
V gene: TRBV21-1
clone size: -
J gene: TRBJ1-5
CDR3 protein: CASSKRGAWDQPQHF
CDR3 DNA: TGTGCCAGCAGCAAACGGGGGGCCTGGGATCAGCCCCAGCATTTT

D gene: TRBD2
V gene: TRBV7-9
clone size: -
J gene: TRBJ2-5
CDR3 protein: CASSLDPGLASAQYF
CDR3 DNA: TGTGCCAGCAGCTTAGATCCGGGACTAGCATCGGCCCAGTACTTC

D gene: -
V gene: TRBV12-5
clone size: -
J gene: TRBJ2-4
CDR3 protein: CASGLVPGVGAKNIQYF
CDR3 DNA: TGTGCTAGTGGTTTGGTACCAGGGGTAGGAGCCAAAAACATTCAGTACTTC

D gene: TRBD1
V gene: TRBV7-2
clone size: -
J gene: TRBJ1-5
CDR3 protein: CASSLRGQGINNQPQHF
CDR3 DNA: TGTGCCAGCAGCTTACGAGGACAGGGCATTAACAATCAGCCCCAGCATTTT

D gene: -
V gene: TRBV7-9
clone size: -
J gene: TRBJ2-1
CDR3 protein: CASSSLTENNEQFF
CDR3 DNA: TGTGCCAGCAGCTCACTGACAGAGAACAATGAGCAGTTCTTC

D gene: -
V gene: TRBV5-6
clone size: -
J gene: TRBJ2-3
CDR3 protein: CASSKLGGPSDTQYF
CDR3 DNA: TGTGCCAGCAGCAAGTTAGGGGGACCCTCAGATACGCAGTATTTT

D gene: -
V gene: TRBV6-4
clone size: -
J gene: TRBJ2-3
CDR3 protein: CASSDRATDTQYF
CDR3 DNA: TGTGCCAGCAGTGACAGAGCGACAGATACGCAGTATTTT

D gene: TRBD2
V gene: TRBV10-3
clone size: -
J gene: TRBJ2-7
CDR3 protein: CAITKNSGGYEQYF
CDR3 DNA: TGTGCCATCACCAAAAATAGCGGGGGTTACGAGCAGTACTTC

D gene: TRBD1
V gene: TRBV9
clone size: -
J gene: TRBJ1-1
CDR3 protein: CASSLQGADTEAFF
CDR3 DNA: TGTGCCAGCAGCCTACAGGGGGCGGACACTGAAGCTTTCTTT

D gene: -
V gene: TRBV4-3
clone size: few
J gene: TRBJ1-4
CDR3 protein: CASSQGSTNEKLFF
CDR3 DNA: TGCGCCAGCAGCCAAGGGAGTACTAATGAAAAACTGTTTTTT

D gene: -
V gene: TRBV13
clone size: -
J gene: TRBJ2-5
CDR3 protein: CASSLLLQETQYF
CDR3 DNA: TGTGCCAGCAGCTTACTCCTCCAAGAGACCCAGTACTTC

D gene: TRBD1
V gene: TRBV19
clone size: few
J gene: TRBJ1-6
CDR3 protein: CASRINRDSVSPLHF
CDR3 DNA: TGTGCCAGTAGAATAAACCGGGACAGCGTGTCACCCCTCCACTTT

D gene: -
V gene: TRBV9
clone size: -
J gene: TRBJ1-2
CDR3 protein: CASSARGRYGYTF
CDR3 DNA: TGTGCCAGCAGCGCCAGGGGTCGGTATGGCTACACCTTC

D gene: TRBD1
V gene: TRBV6-5
clone size: -
J gene: TRBJ1-1
CDR3 protein: CASSSLGTGSTEAFF
CDR3 DNA: TGTGCCAGCAGTTCCCTAGGGACAGGTTCTACTGAAGCTTTCTTT

D gene: TRBD1
V gene: TRBV7-9
clone size: few
J gene: TRBJ1-5
CDR3 protein: CASSRDSGNQPQHF
CDR3 DNA: TGTGCCAGCAGTCGGGACAGCGGCAATCAGCCCCAGCATTTT

D gene: -
V gene: TRBV9
clone size: once
J gene: TRBJ2-1
CDR3 protein: CASSVGSTRYNEQFF
CDR3 DNA: TGTGCCAGCAGCGTAGGTAGCACCAGATACAATGAGCAGTTCTTC

D gene: -
V gene: TRBV4-3
clone size: -
J gene: TRBJ2-2
CDR3 protein: CASSQEAFGQGLQTGELFF
CDR3 DNA: TGCGCCAGCAGCCAAGAAGCGTTTGGTCAGGGTCTTCAAACCGGGGAGCTGTTTTTT

D gene: -
V gene: TRBV5-1
clone size: -
J gene: TRBJ1-3
CDR3 protein: CASSLEGREGNTIYF
CDR3 DNA: TGCGCCAGCAGCTTGGAGGGCAGGGAAGGAAACACCATATATTTT

D gene: TRBD1
V gene: TRBV29-1
clone size: -
J gene: TRBJ1-1
CDR3 protein: CSVLRTGFNTEAFF
CDR3 DNA: TGCAGCGTTCTCCGGACAGGGTTTAACACTGAAGCTTTCTTT

D gene: -
V gene: TRBV7-2
clone size: -
J gene: TRBJ2-7
CDR3 protein: CASSLRRDSYEQYF
CDR3 DNA: TGTGCCAGCAGCTTACGGCGGGACTCCTACGAGCAGTACTTC

D gene: TRBD2
V gene: TRBV5-1
clone size: -
J gene: TRBJ2-1
CDR3 protein: CASSGETSRNNEQFF
CDR3 DNA: TGCGCCAGCAGCGGGGAGACTAGCAGAAACAATGAGCAGTTCTTC

D gene: TRBD1
V gene: TRBV7-8
clone size: -
J gene: TRBJ1-1
CDR3 protein: CASSPDRVGNTEAFF
CDR3 DNA: TGTGCCAGCAGCCCTGACAGGGTGGGGAACACTGAAGCTTTCTTT

D gene: TRBD2
V gene: TRBV19
clone size: -
J gene: TRBJ2-3
CDR3 protein: CASSTERGGPDTQYF
CDR3 DNA: TGTGCCAGTAGTACGGAGCGGGGGGGCCCAGATACGCAGTATTTT

D gene: -
V gene: TRBV7-9
clone size: -
J gene: TRBJ2-3
CDR3 protein: CASSLEGMGGTDTQYF
CDR3 DNA: TGTGCCAGCAGCTTAGAGGGAATGGGCGGGACAGATACGCAGTATTTT

D gene: TRBD1
V gene: TRBV2
clone size: -
J gene: TRBJ2-5
CDR3 protein: CASSRQGSQETQYF
CDR3 DNA: TGTGCCAGCAGCCGACAGGGCTCCCAAGAGACCCAGTACTTC

D gene: -
V gene: TRBV6-4
clone size: few
J gene: TRBJ2-6
CDR3 protein: CASRSIHSGANVLTF
CDR3 DNA: TGTGCCAGCAGGTCAATCCACTCTGGGGCCAACGTCCTGACTTTC

D gene: TRBD1
V gene: TRBV5-1
clone size: -
J gene: TRBJ1-1
CDR3 protein: CASSLGLGQGYMNTEAFF
CDR3 DNA: TGCGCCAGCAGCTTGGGGTTGGGACAGGGTTACATGAACACTGAAGCTTTCTTT

D gene: TRBD2
V gene: TRBV7-9
clone size: -
J gene: TRBJ2-1
CDR3 protein: CSSSVTSGYYNEQFF
CDR3 DNA: TGTTCCAGCAGCGTGACTAGCGGGTATTACAATGAGCAGTTCTTC

D gene: TRBD2
V gene: TRBV2
clone size: few
J gene: TRBJ2-1
CDR3 protein: CASSGESGGFSYNEQFF
CDR3 DNA: TGTGCCAGCAGTGGAGAGAGCGGGGGCTTCTCCTACAATGAGCAGTTCTTC

D gene: -
V gene: TRBV7-2
clone size: -
J gene: TRBJ2-7
CDR3 protein: CASSLAISPFYEQYF
CDR3 DNA: TGTGCCAGCAGCTTAGCTATCTCCCCTTTCTACGAGCAGTACTTC

D gene: TRBD1
V gene: TRBV6-5
clone size: -
J gene: TRBJ2-7
CDR3 protein: CASRTGQGAEQYF
CDR3 DNA: TGTGCCAGCAGAACTGGACAGGGAGCCGAGCAGTACTTC

D gene: TRBD2
V gene: TRBV5-6
clone size: -
J gene: TRBJ2-7
CDR3 protein: CASSLWTSGSEQYF
CDR3 DNA: TGTGCCAGCAGCTTGTGGACTAGCGGGTCCGAGCAGTACTTC

D gene: TRBD1
V gene: TRBV6-5
clone size: -
J gene: TRBJ2-5
CDR3 protein: CASSYPGTAQETQYF
CDR3 DNA: TGTGCCAGCAGTTACCCGGGGACAGCCCAAGAGACCCAGTACTTC

D gene: TRBD2
V gene: TRBV5-1
clone size: -
J gene: TRBJ2-3
CDR3 protein: CASSALTSDTDTQYF
CDR3 DNA: TGCGCCAGCAGCGCCCTGACTAGCGACACAGATACGCAGTATTTT

D gene: TRBD2
V gene: TRBV10-3
clone size: -
J gene: TRBJ2-1
CDR3 protein: CAIKEGTSGTNEQFF
CDR3 DNA: TGTGCCATCAAAGAGGGGACTAGCGGAACTAATGAGCAGTTCTTC

D gene: TRBD1
V gene: TRBV29-1
clone size: -
J gene: TRBJ1-1
CDR3 protein: CSAQTGGTEAFF
CDR3 DNA: TGCAGCGCCCAGACAGGGGGCACTGAAGCTTTCTTT

D gene: -
V gene: TRBV10-3
clone size: -
J gene: TRBJ1-6
CDR3 protein: CAIRDSLDSPLHF
CDR3 DNA: TGTGCCATCAGAGACAGCTTGGATTCACCCCTCCACTTT

D gene: -
V gene: TRBV2
clone size: once
J gene: TRBJ1-1
CDR3 protein: CASSGTAEAFF
CDR3 DNA: TGTGCCAGCAGTGGGACAGCCGAAGCTTTCTTT

D gene: -
V gene: TRBV5-6
clone size: -
J gene: TRBJ1-5
CDR3 protein: CASSLGQVNQPQHF
CDR3 DNA: TGTGCCAGCAGCTTGGGGCAGGTCAATCAGCCCCAGCATTTT

D gene: -
V gene: TRBV15
clone size: -
J gene: TRBJ1-5
CDR3 protein: CATSYSSNQPQHF
CDR3 DNA: TGTGCCACCAGTTACAGTTCCAATCAGCCCCAGCATTTT

D gene: TRBD1
V gene: TRBV18
clone size: -
J gene: TRBJ1-1
CDR3 protein: CASSPRDSLNTEAFF
CDR3 DNA: TGTGCCAGCTCACCACGGGACAGCTTGAACACTGAAGCTTTCTTT